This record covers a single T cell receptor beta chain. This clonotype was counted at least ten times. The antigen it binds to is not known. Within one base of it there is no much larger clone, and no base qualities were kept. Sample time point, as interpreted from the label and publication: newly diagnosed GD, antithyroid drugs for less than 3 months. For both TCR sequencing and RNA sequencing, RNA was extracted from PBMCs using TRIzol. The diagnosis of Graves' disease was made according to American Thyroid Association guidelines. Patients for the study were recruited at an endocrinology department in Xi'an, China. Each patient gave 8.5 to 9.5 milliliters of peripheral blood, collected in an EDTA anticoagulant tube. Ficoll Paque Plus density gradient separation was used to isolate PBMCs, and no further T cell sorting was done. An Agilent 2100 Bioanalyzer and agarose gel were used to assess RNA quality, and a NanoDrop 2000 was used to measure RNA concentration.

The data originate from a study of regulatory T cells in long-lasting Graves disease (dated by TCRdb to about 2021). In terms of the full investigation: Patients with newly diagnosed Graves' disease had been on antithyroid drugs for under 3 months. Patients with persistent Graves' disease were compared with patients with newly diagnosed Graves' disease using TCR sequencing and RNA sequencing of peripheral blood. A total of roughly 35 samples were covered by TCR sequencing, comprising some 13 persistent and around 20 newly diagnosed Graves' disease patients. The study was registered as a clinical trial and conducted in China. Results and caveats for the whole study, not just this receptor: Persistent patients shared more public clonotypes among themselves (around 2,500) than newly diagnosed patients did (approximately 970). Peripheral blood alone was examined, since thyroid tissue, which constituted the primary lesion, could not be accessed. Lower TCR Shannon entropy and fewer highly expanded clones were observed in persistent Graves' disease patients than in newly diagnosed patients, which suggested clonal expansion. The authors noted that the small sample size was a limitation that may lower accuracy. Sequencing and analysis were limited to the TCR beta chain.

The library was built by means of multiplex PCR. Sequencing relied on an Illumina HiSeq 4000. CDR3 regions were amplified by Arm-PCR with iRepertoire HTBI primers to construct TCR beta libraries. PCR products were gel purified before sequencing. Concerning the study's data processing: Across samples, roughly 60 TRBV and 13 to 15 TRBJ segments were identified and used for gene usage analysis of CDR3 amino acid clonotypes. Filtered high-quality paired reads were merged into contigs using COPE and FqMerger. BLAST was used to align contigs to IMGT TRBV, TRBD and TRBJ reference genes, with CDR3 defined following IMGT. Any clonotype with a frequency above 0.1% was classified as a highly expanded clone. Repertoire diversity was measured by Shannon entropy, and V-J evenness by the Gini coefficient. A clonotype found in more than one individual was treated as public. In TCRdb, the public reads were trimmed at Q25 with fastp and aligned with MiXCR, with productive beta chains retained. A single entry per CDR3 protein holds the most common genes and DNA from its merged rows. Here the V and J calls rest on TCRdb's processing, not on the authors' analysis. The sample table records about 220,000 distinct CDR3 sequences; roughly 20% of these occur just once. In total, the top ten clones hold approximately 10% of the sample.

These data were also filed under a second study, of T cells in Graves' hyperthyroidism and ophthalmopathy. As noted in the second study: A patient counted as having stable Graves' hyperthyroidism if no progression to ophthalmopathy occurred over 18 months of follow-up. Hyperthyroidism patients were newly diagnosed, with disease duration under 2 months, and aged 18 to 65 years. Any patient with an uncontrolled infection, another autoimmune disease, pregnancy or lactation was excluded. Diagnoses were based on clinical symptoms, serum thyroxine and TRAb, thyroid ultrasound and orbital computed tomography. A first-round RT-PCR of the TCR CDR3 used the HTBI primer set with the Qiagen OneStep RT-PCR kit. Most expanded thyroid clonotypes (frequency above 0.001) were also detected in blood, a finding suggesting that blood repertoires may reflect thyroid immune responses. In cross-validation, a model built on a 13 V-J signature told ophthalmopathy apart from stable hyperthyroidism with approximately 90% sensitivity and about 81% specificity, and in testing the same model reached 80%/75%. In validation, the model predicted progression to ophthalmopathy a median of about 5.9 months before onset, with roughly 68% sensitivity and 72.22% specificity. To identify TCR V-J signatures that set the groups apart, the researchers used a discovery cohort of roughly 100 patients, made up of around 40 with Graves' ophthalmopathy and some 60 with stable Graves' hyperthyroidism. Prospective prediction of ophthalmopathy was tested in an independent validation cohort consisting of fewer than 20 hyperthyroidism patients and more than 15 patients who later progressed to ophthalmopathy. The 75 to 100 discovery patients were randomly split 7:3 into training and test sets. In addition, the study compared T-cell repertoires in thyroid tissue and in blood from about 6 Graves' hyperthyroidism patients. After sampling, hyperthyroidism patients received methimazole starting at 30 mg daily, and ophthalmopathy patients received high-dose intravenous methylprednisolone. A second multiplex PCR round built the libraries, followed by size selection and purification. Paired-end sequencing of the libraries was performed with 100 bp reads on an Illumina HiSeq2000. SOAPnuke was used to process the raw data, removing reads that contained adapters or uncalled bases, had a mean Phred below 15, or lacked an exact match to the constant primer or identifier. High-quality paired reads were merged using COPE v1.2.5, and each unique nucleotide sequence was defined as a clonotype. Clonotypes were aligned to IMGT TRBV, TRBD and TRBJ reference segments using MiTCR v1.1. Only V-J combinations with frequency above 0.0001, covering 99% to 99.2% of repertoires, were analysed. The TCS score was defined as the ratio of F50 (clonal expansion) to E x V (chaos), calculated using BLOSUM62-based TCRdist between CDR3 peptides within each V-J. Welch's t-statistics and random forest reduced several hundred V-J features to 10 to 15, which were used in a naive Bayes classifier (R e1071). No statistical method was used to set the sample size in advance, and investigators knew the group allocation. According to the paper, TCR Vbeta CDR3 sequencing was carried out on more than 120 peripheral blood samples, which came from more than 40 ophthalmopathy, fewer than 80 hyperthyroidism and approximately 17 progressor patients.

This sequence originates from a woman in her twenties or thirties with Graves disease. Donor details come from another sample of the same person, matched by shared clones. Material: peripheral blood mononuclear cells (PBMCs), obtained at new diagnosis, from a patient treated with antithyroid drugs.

The base sequence is TGTGCCAGCAGCGCGACAGGGGGCTGGCTTCAGCCCCAGCATTTT. This translates into CASSATGGWLQPQHF. The sequence is built from TRBV2 and TRBJ1-5; 10 of the junction bases match TRBD1. V is trimmed back by 6 bases and J by 6 bases, and the junction contains 8 bases that no gene match accounts for. Looking up the germline V gene yields CDR1 SNHLY and CDR2 FYNNEI. The CDR3, cysteine through phenylalanine, is 15 amino acids long. Only the CDR3 region is kept as DNA, spanning 45 bases read in frame from base 1.